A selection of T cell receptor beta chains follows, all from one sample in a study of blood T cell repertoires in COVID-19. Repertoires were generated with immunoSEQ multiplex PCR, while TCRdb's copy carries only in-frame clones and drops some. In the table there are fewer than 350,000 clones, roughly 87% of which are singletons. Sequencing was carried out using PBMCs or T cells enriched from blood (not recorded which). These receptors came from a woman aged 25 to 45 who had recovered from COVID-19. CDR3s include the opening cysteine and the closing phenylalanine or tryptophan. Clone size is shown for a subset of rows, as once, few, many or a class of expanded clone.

CDR3 protein: CASSEAQHITGEEAFF; clone size: NA; J gene: TRBJ1-1; CDR3 length: 16; V gene: TRBV9
CDR3 protein: CASSFGANSPLHF; clone size: few; J gene: TRBJ1-6; CDR3 length: 13; V gene: TRBV27
CDR3 protein: CASSWGHEQYF; clone size: NA; J gene: TRBJ2-7; CDR3 length: 11; V gene: TRBV5-5
CDR3 protein: CASRQFPIAYNEQFF; clone size: NA; J gene: TRBJ2-1; CDR3 length: 15; V gene: TRBV27
CDR3 protein: CASLTSGSSYNEQFF; clone size: NA; J gene: TRBJ2-1; CDR3 length: 15; V gene: TRBV6-5
CDR3 protein: CASSLAPGTNEQFF; clone size: NA; J gene: TRBJ2-1; CDR3 length: 14; V gene: TRBV5-1
CDR3 protein: CASSYQGYGYTF; clone size: NA; J gene: TRBJ1-2; CDR3 length: 12; V gene: TRBV6-2/TRBV6-3
CDR3 protein: CSVEHGRSTEAFF; clone size: NA; J gene: TRBJ1-1; CDR3 length: 13; V gene: TRBV29-1
CDR3 protein: CASSLYPQGSGRIAEKLFF; clone size: few; J gene: TRBJ1-4; CDR3 length: 19; V gene: TRBV28
CDR3 protein: CASSPQFGSSMAQYF; clone size: NA; J gene: TRBJ2-3; CDR3 length: 15; V gene: TRBV27
CDR3 protein: CSAAYWGGRTEAFF; clone size: NA; J gene: TRBJ1-1; CDR3 length: 14; V gene: TRBV29-1
CDR3 protein: CASSFGQFQDGYTF; clone size: NA; J gene: TRBJ1-2; CDR3 length: 14; V gene: TRBV27
CDR3 protein: CAGDPKREGQGEQFF; clone size: NA; J gene: TRBJ2-1; CDR3 length: 15; V gene: TRBV7-9
CDR3 protein: CASSLNSGKSPYNEQFF; clone size: NA; J gene: TRBJ2-1; CDR3 length: 17; V gene: TRBV7-2
CDR3 protein: CASSHVSRDEAFF; clone size: NA; J gene: TRBJ1-1; CDR3 length: 13; V gene: TRBV3-1/TRBV3-2
CDR3 protein: CASSRLAGTYEQYF; clone size: NA; J gene: TRBJ2-7; CDR3 length: 14; V gene: TRBV18
CDR3 protein: CASSLVGTGLGEQYF; clone size: NA; J gene: TRBJ2-7; CDR3 length: 15; V gene: TRBV27
CDR3 protein: CASKTGASFNEQFF; clone size: NA; J gene: TRBJ2-1; CDR3 length: 14; V gene: TRBV2